The 24 T cell receptor beta chains given below trace back to one sample, sequenced in a study of glioma-infiltrating T cells. The iRepertoire nested amplicon-rescue multiplex PCR amplified TCR alpha and beta CDR3s from RNA. TCRdb re-analysed the multiplex PCR reads in MiXCR, keeping a single row per CDR3 protein. Of approximately 120,000 distinct CDR3 sequences detected, 25% to 30% appear once; the ten largest clones hold around 30%. The sample consisted of glioma tissue, nonneoplastic brain tissue, or PBMCs (not recorded which). All receptors derive from a human donor with low-grade glioma or glioblastoma, undergoing nonglioma brain surgery, or in good health (not recorded which).

The sample holds many counts of this clonotype. The J gene is TRBJ2-1, the V gene TRBV29-1, with D unclear. The germline V gene encodes CDR1 SQVTM and CDR2 ANQGSEA. The CDR3 sequence is 13 residues long. Deletions cut 7 bases from V and 5 bases from J, with 15 bases between. CDR3 in amino acids: CSELRKDDNEQFF. In nucleotides, the CDR3 is TGCAGCGAACTGAGGAAAGACGACAATGAGCAGTTCTTC.

A word on this clonotype: Likely a read error: the CDR3 ends without its conserved phenylalanine or tryptophan. The J gene is TRBJ2-7, the V gene TRBV2; the D is unclear. Per germline, CDR1 SNHLY and CDR2 FYNNEI. The CDR3 contains 16 residues. With 7 bases removed from V and 5 bases from J, the gap between germline ends came to 24 bases. The CDR3 protein is CASKARESNSLNEQYL. The CDR3 bases are TGTGCCAGCAAAGCTAGGGAAAGTAACTCCCTCAACGAGCAGTACTTA.

This clonotype was recorded at least ten times. This chain connects TRBV6-1 to TRBJ2-5, with a tentative D call TRBD2 (6 bases). This CDR3 has 14 residues. CDR1 MNHNS and CDR2 SASEGT come from the germline V gene. V shed 5 bases and J shed 5 bases, with 15 bases lying between them. CDR3 coding DNA: TGTGCCAGCAGTCTCTGGCGGGGCAAGGAGACCCAGTACTTC. It yields the protein CASSLWRGKETQYF.

There are many counts of this clonotype. The chain employs TRBV7-2 and TRBJ1-5; D perhaps matches TRBD1 (6 bases). CDR1 is SGHTA and CDR2 is FQGNSA in the germline V gene. CDR3 length: 15 residues. Trimming shortened V by 7 bases and J by 4 bases, and 17 bases separated the two germline ends. CDR3 sequence (DNA): TGTGCCAGCATTCTACGGCCAGGGGCTAATCAGCCCCAGCATTTT. Its protein is CASILRPGANQPQHF.

This clonotype was recorded at least ten times. The CDR3 sequence: CSVTDPQGAQYATEAFF. The DNA of the CDR3 is TGCAGCGTCACGGACCCCCAGGGGGCACAGTATGCCACTGAAGCTTTCTTT. The chain recombines TRBV29-1 with TRBJ1-1; 8 bases align to TRBD1. V trimming: 6 bases; J trimming: 4 bases; junction bases outside the gene matches: 19. This CDR3 comprises 17 residues. Per the germline V gene, CDR1 is SQVTM and CDR2 is ANQGSEA. The full variable domain, its missing parts supplied by reference TRBV29-1 and TRBJ1-1, is SAVISQKPSRDICQRGTSLTIQCQVDSQVTMMFWYRQQPGQSLTLIATANQGSEATYESGFVIDKFPISRPNLTFSTLTVSNMSPEDSSIYLCSVTDPQGAQYATEAFFGQGTRLTVV.

The table lists this clonotype with many counts. This chain links TRBV4-3 with TRBJ1-1; 7 positions agree with TRBD1. This CDR3 has 15 residues. CDR1 is LGHNA, CDR2 YSLEER, per germline. V dropped 0 bases and J dropped 4; count of bases not matched to a gene: 5. The chain's CDR3 is CASSQERGGRTEAFF. The CDR3 DNA is TGCGCCAGCAGCCAAGAAAGAGGGGGCCGCACTGAAGCTTTCTTT.

Worth noting for this clonotype: A much larger clonotype is one base distant, so this may be a read error. The rearrangement joins TRBV7-2 to TRBJ2-3; D not certain. Germline V gene sequence: CDR1 SGHTA, CDR2 FQGNSA. The CDR3 runs 14 residues. V gave up 5 bases and J gave up 2 bases, with 11 bases separating them. CDR3 nucleotides: TGTGCCAGCAGCCAAAACCGGGCCACAGATACGCAGTATTTT. Its translation is CASSQNRATDTQYF.

Many counts were recorded for this clonotype. CDR3 amino acids: CASSLLVKYNEQFF. The CDR3 region has the DNA TGTGCCAGCAGCTTACTGGTCAAATACAATGAGCAGTTCTTC. The chain employs TRBV7-9 and TRBJ2-1; D unclear. The V end lost 2 bases, the J end lost 4 bases, and 9 bases lay between the germline ends. The CDR3 length is 14 residues. Germline-derived CDR1 and CDR2 are SEHNR and FQNEAQ (reference sequence).

The CDR3 DNA reads TGTGCCAGCAGCCCCCCATGGCGGGGAGGGAACACCGGGGAGCTGTTTTTT. This encodes CASSPPWRGGNTGELFF. The chain carries TRBV3-1 and TRBJ2-2, with D perhaps matching TRBD2 (6 bases). Germline V gene lookup returns CDR1 LGHDT and CDR2 YNNKEL (reference sequence). Trimming shortened V by 4 bases and J by 1 base, and 16 bases separated the two germline ends. This CDR3 has 17 residues.

With respect to this clonotype: A much larger clone lies a single base off, so this may be a read error. The rearrangement joins TRBV14 to TRBJ1-2; D not certain. Deletions cut 3 bases from V and 9 bases from J, with 17 bases between. The germline CDR1 and CDR2 sequences are SGHDN and FVKESK. This CDR3 contains 14 residues. CDR3 in DNA: TGTGCCAGCAGCCATATCGCAGGAGGGTATTGCTACACCTTC. Its translation: CASSHIAGGYCYTF.

Regarding this clonotype: A read error may be the cause here, since a much bigger clone is one base away. This sequence joins TRBV18 and TRBJ1-3, with unresolved D. V was pared by 1 base and J by 0 bases, with 10 bases between. CDR3 length: 16 residues. Germline CDR1 KGHSH, CDR2 LQKENI. The CDR3, as DNA: TGTGCCAGCTCACCACAAGAAGGGAACTCTGGAAACACCATATATTTT. It specifies CASSPQEGNSGNTIYF.

About this clonotype itself: A much larger clone differs from this one at a single base, so this may be a read error. The rearrangement uses TRBV19 and TRBJ1-2; 8 bases align to TRBD1. J lost 0 bases, V lost 5 bases, and 8 bases had no gene match. Per the germline V gene, CDR1 is LNHDA and CDR2 is SQIVND (reference sequence). This CDR3 comprises 16 residues. The CDR3 DNA follows: TGTGCCAGTAGTGCCGACAGGGGAGGGCCTAACTATGGCTACACCTTC. Protein sequence: CASSADRGGPNYGYTF.

Comment on this clonotype: The junction does not match germline at one end; this may be a read error. The chain carries TRBV2 and TRBJ1-5; D unresolved. Looked up from germline, CDR1 is SNHLY and CDR2 is FYNNEI. The CDR3 is made up of 16 amino acids. As DNA, the CDR3 is TGTGCCAGCAGTGATTACGACGGGGTTAGCAATCAGACCCAGCATTTT. Its translation: CASSDYDGVSNQTQHF.

The chain carries TRBV19 and TRBJ2-1; D may be TRBD2 (6 bases). The CDR3 loop spans 16 amino acids. CDR1 and CDR2 (germline): LNHDA, SQIVND (reference sequence). V was clipped by 6 bases and J by 0 bases, with 15 bases between them. The CDR3 is CASSHNAGSSYNEQFF. CDR3 DNA: TGTGCCAGTAGCCACAACGCGGGGAGCTCCTACAATGAGCAGTTCTTC.

This clonotype was recorded many times. This chain uses TRBV18 with TRBJ1-4; 7 positions agree with TRBD1. CDR3 length equals 14 residues. The V and J ends lost 6 bases and 3 bases, in that order; junction bases with no gene match: 4. CDR1 is KGHSH and CDR2 is LQKENI in the germline V gene. CDR3 DNA sequence: TGTGCCAGCTCCCGGGACAGCTCTAATGAAAAACTGTTTTTT. This sequence encodes CASSRDSSNEKLFF.

This clonotype was counted many times. This rearrangement joins TRBV7-9 to TRBJ1-2; D is undetermined. Germline V gene data show CDR1 as SEHNR and CDR2 as FQNEAQ (reference sequence). With 1 base removed from V and 1 base from J, the gap between germline ends came to 7 bases. This CDR3 is built from 14 residues. CDR3 DNA sequence: TGTGCCAGCAGCTTAGGCCGCGATAACTATGGCTACACCTTC. Amino acids: CASSLGRDNYGYTF.

This clonotype was picked up many times. The V call is TRBV6-4, the J call TRBJ2-1; 8 bases align to TRBD2. V gave up 2 bases and J gave up 8 bases; unmatched junction bases: 11. The CDR3 runs 16 residues. The germline CDR1 and CDR2 sequences are MRHNA and SNTAGT. Here the CDR3 reads CASSDRSGTGGDEQFF. Written as DNA, the CDR3 is TGTGCCAGCAGTGACCGTAGCGGGACGGGGGGGGATGAGCAGTTCTTC.

This clonotype was counted at least ten times. This chain's CDR3 is CASSSGPGRVYGYTF. The CDR3 DNA sequence: TGTGCCAGCAGTTCCGGACCCGGGCGGGTCTATGGCTACACCTTC. The rearrangement uses TRBV6-1 and TRBJ1-2; D is ambiguous. The CDR3 spans 15 residues. Germline loops: CDR1 MNHNS, CDR2 SASEGT. Trimming left V 5 bases short and J 4 bases short, with 17 bases between.

This clonotype was counted at least ten times. V is TRBV14 and J is TRBJ2-7; TRBD2 agrees at 8 bases. With 0 bases clipped from V and 4 bases from J, the junction kept 2 bases outside the gene matches. From germline, CDR1 is SGHDN and CDR2 FVKESK. The CDR3 is 14 residues long. The chain's CDR3 is CASSQEPGGYEQYF. CDR3 in DNA: TGTGCCAGCAGCCAAGAACCGGGAGGGTACGAGCAGTACTTC.

This clonotype was picked up many times. The V call is TRBV7-2, the J call TRBJ1-4; 8 nucleotides match TRBD1. Trimming cost V 3 bases and J 8 bases; bases outside gene matches: 5. This CDR3 has 14 residues. The germline CDR1 and CDR2 sequences are SGHTA and FQGNSA. The CDR3 is CASSFTGGGEKLFF. The CDR3 region has the DNA TGTGCCAGCAGCTTCACAGGGGGGGGGGAAAAACTGTTTTTT.

The sample holds many counts of this clonotype. As DNA, the CDR3 is TGTGCCAGCAGTTGGGACGATCCCTACGAGCAGTACTTC. It is translated as CASSWDDPYEQYF. The chain combines TRBV12-3 or TRBV12-4 with TRBJ2-7; perhaps D is TRBD1 or TRBD2 (5 bases each). V lost 4 bases, J lost 2 bases, and 9 bases lay in between. CDR3 length equals 13 residues.

This clonotype was seen a few times. A single base separates this from a much larger clone, so it may be a read error. The J gene is TRBJ2-1, the V gene TRBV20-1; 7 positions match TRBD2. CDR3 size: 13 residues. Looked up from germline, CDR1 is DFQATT and CDR2 is SNEGSKA (reference sequence). The CDR3 coding sequence is TGCAGTGCTTCCTCCGGGACTACCAATAAGCAGTTCTTC. The encoded protein is CSASSGTTNKQFF.

V and J are TRBV28 and TRBJ1-1, with a weak D call TRBD1 (5 bases). Looked up from germline, CDR1 is MDHEN and CDR2 is SYDVKM. The CDR3 has 12 amino acids. CDR3 in DNA: TGTGTTAGCAGCCTAGGACATTTTGAAGCTTTCTTT. This sequence encodes CVSSLGHFEAFF.

This chain links TRBV7-2 with TRBJ2-7, with 11 nucleotides matching TRBD2. Germline values: CDR1 SGHTA, CDR2 FQGNSA. The CDR3 loop spans 16 amino acids. Unmatched junction bases numbered 10, after V lost 7 bases and J lost 2 bases. The CDR3 region has the DNA TGTGCCAGCACTGGGATGCTAGCGGGAGGCGCCTACGAGCAGTACTTC. Residues: CASTGMLAGGAYEQYF.